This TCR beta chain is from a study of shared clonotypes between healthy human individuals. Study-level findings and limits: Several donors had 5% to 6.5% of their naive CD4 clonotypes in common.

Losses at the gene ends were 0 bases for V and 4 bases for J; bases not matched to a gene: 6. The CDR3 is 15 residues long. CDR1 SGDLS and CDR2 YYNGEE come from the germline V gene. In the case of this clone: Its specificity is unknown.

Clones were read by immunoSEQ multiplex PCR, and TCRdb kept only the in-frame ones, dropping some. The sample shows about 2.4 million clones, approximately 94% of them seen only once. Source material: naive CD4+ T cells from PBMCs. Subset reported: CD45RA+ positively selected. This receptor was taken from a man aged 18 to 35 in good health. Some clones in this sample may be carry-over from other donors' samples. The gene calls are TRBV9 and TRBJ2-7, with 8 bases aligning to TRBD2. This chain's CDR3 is CASSVVPSGPYEQYF. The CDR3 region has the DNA TGTGCCAGCAGCGTAGTGCCTAGCGGGCCATACGAGCAGTACTTC.